The next 25 T cell receptor beta chains were all read from a single sample in a study of blood T cell repertoires in COVID-19. Sequencing was performed with immunoSEQ multiplex PCR; in TCRdb, only in-frame clones are kept and a portion is missing. The sample lists 190,000 or so clones; about 90% were seen once. The sequenced material came from PBMCs or T cells enriched from blood (not recorded which). The receptors derive from a woman aged 18-29 years who had recovered from COVID-19.

Only a few counts were recorded for this clone. This chain uses TRBV15 with TRBJ2-3, with a possible D match to TRBD1 (5 bases). This CDR3 contains 15 residues. V lost 0 bases and J lost 4, with 11 bases in between. Germline V lookup: CDR1 LNHNV, CDR2 YYDKDF (reference sequence). CDR3 sequence: CATSREGQGPDTQYF. DNA of the CDR3: TGTGCCACCAGCAGAGAAGGGCAGGGCCCAGATACGCAGTATTTT. Complete variable domain (other parts from reference TRBV15 and TRBJ2-3): DAMVIQNPRYQVTQFGKPVTLSCSQTLNHNVMYWYQQKSSQAPKLLFHYYDKDFNNEADTPDNFQSRRPNTSFCFLDIRSPGLGDTAMYLCATSREGQGPDTQYFGPGTRLTVL.

The gene calls are TRBV5-1 and TRBJ2-5; 8 positions match TRBD1. The V gene end was trimmed by 1 base and the J gene end by 4 bases; junction bases not matched to a gene: 6. This CDR3 spans 15 amino acids. In germline, CDR1 is SGHRS, CDR2 YFSETQ. The CDR3 DNA reads TGCGCCAGCAGCTTGAGAGGGGACAGGCGAGAGACCCAGTACTTC. It codes for CASSLRGDRRETQYF.

CDR3: CASNKGSTTEPQHF. For the CDR3, the DNA is TGTGCCAGCAACAAGGGCAGCACCACGGAGCCCCAGCATTTT. The gene calls are TRBV21-1 and TRBJ1-5; the D call in the table, TRBD1, was not verified against the DNA. TRBV21-1 is described as a pseudogene. This CDR3 comprises 14 residues.

This chain links TRBV28 with TRBJ1-1; D unresolved. Germline V CDR1 and CDR2: MDHEN, SYDVKM. This CDR3 contains 12 residues. V lost 7 bases to trimming and J lost 0 bases, with 6 bases between them. DNA for the CDR3: TGTGCCAGCACAACGGTGAACACTGAAGCTTTCTTT. This gives the protein CASTTVNTEAFF.

The chain couples TRBV3-1 (or the pseudogene TRBV3-2) to TRBJ2-7; TRBD2 is a possible D gene (5 bases). In germline, CDR1 is LGHDT, CDR2 YNNKEL (reference sequence). V gave up 4 bases and J gave up 4 bases, with 5 bases separating them. The CDR3 length is 11 residues. CDR3 DNA: TGTGCCAGCAGCCGCGGGTACGAGCAGTACTTC. Translation gives CASSRGYEQYF.

V gene TRBV4-1 combines with J gene TRBJ2-5; tentative D call: TRBD2 (7 bases). The V end was cut by 4 bases, the J end by 4 bases, with 16 bases between. Germline lookup yields CDR1 MGHRA and CDR2 YSYEKL. The CDR3 is made up of 15 amino acids. The CDR3 DNA reads TGCGCCAGCAGCCCCCCCGGCGGGGGCTCAGAGACCCAGTACTTC. Its protein product is CASSPPGGGSETQYF.

This chain connects TRBV7-7 to TRBJ2-3, with D unclear. Per the germline V gene, CDR1 is SSHAT and CDR2 is FNYEAQ (reference sequence). The V end was cut by 1 base, the J end by 0 bases, with 11 bases between. The CDR3 length is 16 residues. The chain's CDR3 is CASSLDHFPSTDTQYF. In DNA form, the CDR3 reads TGTGCCAGCAGCTTAGATCACTTCCCTAGCACAGATACGCAGTATTTT.

The chain employs TRBV7-9 and TRBJ2-3; 7 bases fit TRBD2. Germline-derived CDR1 and CDR2 are SEHNR and FQNEAQ (reference sequence). Trimming removed 2 bases from V and 0 bases from J; junction bases left unmatched: 5. CDR3 length: 16 residues. CDR3 bases: TGTGCCAGCAGCTTATACGGCGGGGGTAGCACAGATACGCAGTATTTT. Translating gives CASSLYGGGSTDTQYF.

The chain links TRBV10-1 to TRBJ2-5, with D perhaps TRBD2 (6 bases). The V and J ends lost 6 bases and 5 bases respectively, with 25 bases between them. The germline V gene has CDR1 WNHNN and CDR2 SYGVQD (reference sequence). The CDR3 is made up of 17 amino acids. The CDR3 coding sequence is TGCGCCAGCAGAGATTTCCAGCCCGGGACTCCCTGGGAGACCCAGTACTTC. Translated: CASRDFQPGTPWETQYF.

CDR3 in amino acids: CASSQEEGAPGYTF. The CDR3 DNA follows: TGCGCCAGCAGCCAAGAGGAGGGGGCGCCTGGCTACACCTTC. V is TRBV4-1 and J is TRBJ1-2; 7 bases line up with TRBD1. This CDR3 comprises 14 residues. CDR1 MGHRA and CDR2 YSYEKL come from the germline V gene. V was pared by 0 bases and J by 7 bases, with 5 bases of the junction left unmatched.

The chain has TRBV19 and TRBJ2-5; 10 bases map to TRBD2. CDR1 LNHDA and CDR2 SQIVND come from the germline V gene (reference sequence). V shed 4 bases, J shed 7 bases, and the junction held 0 bases outside the gene matches. The CDR3 runs 12 residues. In DNA form, the CDR3 reads TGTGCCAGTAGTACTAGCGGGGGGACCCAGTACTTC. Its translation is CASSTSGGTQYF.

The chain employs TRBV12-3 or TRBV12-4 and TRBJ2-1; weak D call: TRBD1 (6 bases). The length of the CDR3 is 12 residues. Trimming shortened V by 4 bases and J by 7 bases, and 8 bases separated the two germline ends. The CDR3 is CASSSQGNEQFF. The DNA of the CDR3 is TGTGCCAGCAGTTCACAGGGAAATGAGCAGTTCTTC.

The chain is built from TRBV27 and TRBJ2-7; D is perhaps TRBD2 (6 bases). Trimming left V 3 bases short and J 4 bases short, with 19 bases between. Germline CDR1 MNHEY, CDR2 SMNVEV (reference sequence). The CDR3 contains 16 residues. The CDR3 bases are TGTGCCAGCAGTTTCGCGGGGCGTGTAACCACTTACGAGCAGTACTTC. It yields the protein CASSFAGRVTTYEQYF.

The rearrangement uses TRBV12-3 or TRBV12-4 and TRBJ1-1; TRBD1 is a possible D gene (5 bases). The CDR3 is made up of 11 amino acids. Trimming left V 5 bases short and J 13 bases short, with 14 bases between. The CDR3 is CASSRGGDFFF. The CDR3 coding sequence is TGTGCCAGCAGTCGGGGCGGGGATTTTTTCTTT.

This chain uses TRBV24-1 with TRBJ1-2; TRBD1 aligns across 9 bases. V lost 5 bases to trimming and J lost 8 bases; unmatched junction nucleotides: 5. The CDR3 length is 13 residues. The V gene's germline CDR1 is KGHDR and CDR2 SFDVKD. CDR3 coding DNA: TGTGCCACCAGTGGGGACAGGGCCTCCGGCTACACCTTC. It encodes CATSGDRASGYTF.

As to this clone: A much more abundant neighbour one base away suggests this may be a read error. The gene calls are TRBV12-3 or TRBV12-4 and TRBJ1-1; D not certain. V lost 1 base and J 0 bases, leaving 3 bases between the germline ends. The CDR3 loop spans 13 amino acids. CDR3 bases: TGTGCCAGCAGTTTAGACATGAACACTGAAGCTTTCTTT. It translates to CASSLDMNTEAFF.

The rearrangement uses TRBV3-1 (or the pseudogene TRBV3-2) and TRBJ2-3; no reliable D call. Trimming removed 1 base from V and 1 base from J, with 6 bases in between. Per germline, CDR1 LGHDT and CDR2 YNNKEL (reference sequence). CDR3 length: 14 amino acids. The CDR3 is CASSQGSGTDTQYF. The CDR3 DNA is TGTGCCAGCAGCCAAGGGAGCGGCACAGATACGCAGTATTTT.

The chain couples TRBV5-1 to TRBJ2-7, with D unclear. Germline V CDR1 and CDR2: SGHRS, YFSETQ. The CDR3 length is 12 residues. V dropped 1 base and J dropped 6 bases, with 8 bases sitting between them. This CDR3 reads CASSLPASEQYF. CDR3 coding DNA: TGCGCCAGCAGCTTGCCCGCGAGCGAGCAGTACTTC. The entire variable domain, with the rest obtained from reference TRBV5-1 and TRBJ2-7, is as follows: KAGVTQTPRYLIKTRGQQVTLSCSPISGHRSVSWYQQTPGQGLQFLFEYFSETQRNKGNFPGRFSGRQFSNSRSEMNVSTLELGDSALYLCASSLPASEQYFGPGTRLTVT.

The V call is TRBV27, the J call TRBJ1-5; possibly TRBD1 for D (5 bases). CDR1 and CDR2 (germline): MNHEY, SMNVEV (reference sequence). Trimming pared 5 bases from V and 3 bases from J, leaving 11 bases between. This CDR3 is 14 amino acids long. CDR3 sequence (DNA): TGTGCCAGCAGTCCAATGGACACCAATCAGCCCCAGCATTTT. It codes for CASSPMDTNQPQHF.

The J gene is TRBJ1-5, the V gene TRBV28; TRBD1 is a possible D gene (5 bases). CDR3 length: 15 residues. Per germline, CDR1 MDHEN and CDR2 SYDVKM. V was shortened by 8 bases and J by 0 bases, with 14 bases between the two germline ends. CDR3 loop: CASAEQVYSNQPQHF. For the CDR3, the DNA is TGTGCCAGCGCCGAACAGGTGTATAGCAATCAGCCCCAGCATTTT.

The genes are TRBV5-4 and TRBJ1-2, with D perhaps TRBD1 (6 bases). Germline V gene data show CDR1 as SGHNT and CDR2 as YYREEE (reference sequence). V was trimmed by 1 base and J by 4 bases, leaving 14 bases between them. The CDR3 consists of 15 residues. The CDR3 DNA reads TGTGCCAGCAGCTTGACAGGGCGGGCAACCTATGGCTACACCTTC. Residues: CASSLTGRATYGYTF.

This chain joins TRBV28 and TRBJ1-2; D perhaps matches TRBD1 (5 bases). This CDR3 contains 13 residues. V shed 3 bases and J shed 6 bases, with 11 bases lying between them. The V gene's germline CDR1 is MDHEN and CDR2 SYDVKM. CDR3 DNA: TGTGCCAGCAGTTTTGGACCGGGGGATGGCTACACCTTC. It codes for CASSFGPGDGYTF.

The chain links TRBV19 to TRBJ1-5; a possible D gene is TRBD1 (5 bases). This CDR3 has 15 residues. Germline CDR1 reads LNHDA; CDR2 reads SQIVND (reference sequence). Trimming stripped 5 bases from V and 1 base from J, with 12 bases between. The DNA for the CDR3 is TGTGCCAGTAGTGCACGACAGTTAAGCAATCAGCCCCAGCATTTT. Its protein is CASSARQLSNQPQHF.

The rearrangement links TRBV19 to TRBJ2-7; 8 positions match TRBD1. The CDR3 extends over 14 amino acids. Trimming cost V 3 bases and J 2 bases; bases outside gene matches: 3. Germline CDR1 LNHDA, CDR2 SQIVND (reference sequence). In DNA, the CDR3 is TGTGCCAGTAGTATGCGGGACAGGACCTACGAGCAGTACTTC. Its protein is CASSMRDRTYEQYF. Drawing the rest from reference TRBV19 and TRBJ2-7, the complete variable domain is DGGITQSPKYLFRKEGQNVTLSCEQNLNHDAMYWYRQDPGQGLRLIYYSQIVNDFQKGDIAEGYSVSREKKESFPLTVTSAQKNPTAFYLCASSMRDRTYEQYFGPGTRLTVT.

The rearrangement uses TRBV7-9 and TRBJ1-5; D is ambiguous. Trimming cost V 4 bases and J 2 bases, with 9 bases left between them. The CDR3 sequence is 14 residues long. Per germline, CDR1 SEHNR and CDR2 FQNEAQ (reference sequence). CDR3 in amino acids: CASSSGGGNQPQHF. The CDR3 coding sequence is TGTGCCAGCAGCTCCGGCGGGGGCAATCAGCCCCAGCATTTT.